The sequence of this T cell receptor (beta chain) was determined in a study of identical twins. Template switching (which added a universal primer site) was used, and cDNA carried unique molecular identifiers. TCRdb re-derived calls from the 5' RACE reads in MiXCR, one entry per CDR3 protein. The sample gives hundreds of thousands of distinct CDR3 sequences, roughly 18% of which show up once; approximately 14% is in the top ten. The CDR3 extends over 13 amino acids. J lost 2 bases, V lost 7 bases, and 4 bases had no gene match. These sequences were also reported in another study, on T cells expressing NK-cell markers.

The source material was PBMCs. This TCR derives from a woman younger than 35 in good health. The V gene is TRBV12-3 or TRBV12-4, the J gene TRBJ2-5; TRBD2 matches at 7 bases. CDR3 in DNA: TGTGCCAGCACGCGGGAGCCTCAAGAGACCCAGTACTTC. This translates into CASTREPQETQYF.